The 26 T cell receptor beta chains presented below share a single source sample, sequenced in a study of blood T cell repertoires in COVID-19. Sequencing was performed with immunoSEQ multiplex PCR; in TCRdb, only in-frame clones are kept and a portion is missing. The sample holds about 170,000 clones; 82% are singletons and the top ten take 7%. Sequenced sample: peripheral blood. The receptor source for this set is a woman aged 40 to 55 with COVID-19, enrolled during active disease.

The chain recombines TRBV5-1 with TRBJ2-2, with a possible D match to TRBD1 (6 bases). This CDR3 contains 12 residues. V was shortened by 4 bases and J by 8 bases, with 9 bases between the two germline ends. CDR1 is SGHRS and CDR2 is YFSETQ in the germline V gene. The CDR3 spells CASSQGMGELFF. Here the CDR3 DNA reads TGCGCCAGCAGCCAGGGGATGGGGGAGCTGTTTTTT. The full variable domain, with the rest looked up from reference TRBV5-1 and TRBJ2-2, is KAGVTQTPRYLIKTRGQQVTLSCSPISGHRSVSWYQQTPGQGLQFLFEYFSETQRNKGNFPGRFSGRQFSNSRSEMNVSTLELGDSALYLCASSQGMGELFFGEGSRLTVL.

Many counts were recorded for this clone. This chain links TRBV7-9 with TRBJ2-7, with 11 bases matching TRBD1. This CDR3 spans 13 amino acids. Germline assignment: CDR1 SEHNR and CDR2 FQNEAQ (reference sequence). The junction had 2 bases not matched to a gene; V was cut back by 3 bases and J by 7 bases. CDR3 bases: TGTGCCAGCAGCTTGGGACAGGGGGAAGAGCAGTACGTC. Translation: CASSLGQGEEQYV.

This sequence joins TRBV4-1 and TRBJ1-1, with TRBD1 as a possible D gene (5 bases). The V end was cut by 10 bases, the J end by 0 bases, with 12 bases between. Germline assignment: CDR1 MGHRA and CDR2 YSYEKL. This CDR3 spans 13 amino acids. CDR3 DNA sequence: TGCGCCACTCGCCAGGGTCTGAACACTGAAGCTTTCTTT. The encoded protein is CATRQGLNTEAFF.

The chain employs TRBV6-5 and TRBJ1-1; D is uncertain. The V end lost 4 bases, the J end lost 5 bases, and 11 bases lay between the germline ends. Germline values: CDR1 MNHEY, CDR2 SVGAGI. This CDR3 is built from 13 residues. The CDR3 spells CASSSGRATEAFF. CDR3 coding DNA: TGTGCCAGCAGTTCCGGGAGAGCAACTGAAGCTTTCTTT.

This clone has a single count. The chain is built from TRBV23-1 and TRBJ2-2; 12 bases align to TRBD1. TRBV23-1 belongs to the ORF category, with a function that is uncertain. The V and J ends lost 2 bases and 1 base, in that order; junction bases with no gene match: 14. The CDR3 has 21 residues. Here the CDR3 reads CASSQGTGGPGLAMNTGELFF. DNA for the CDR3: TGCGCCAGCAGTCAAGGGACAGGGGGCCCGGGACTAGCTATGAACACCGGGGAGCTGTTTTTT.

This chain links TRBV15 with TRBJ1-5; the D is unclear. Germline-derived CDR1 and CDR2 are LNHNV and YYDKDF (reference sequence). The CDR3 is 12 amino acids. The CDR3 DNA sequence: TGTGCAGCGGGAGATGTCAATCAGCCCCAGCATTTT. Its protein product is CAAGDVNQPQHF. Combining the CDR3 with reference TRBV15 and TRBJ1-5 gives the whole variable domain DAMVIQNPRYQVTQFGKPVTLSCSQTLNHNVMYWYQQKSSQAPKLLFHYYDKDFNNEADTPDNFQSRRPNTSFCFLDIRSPGLGDTAMYLCAAGDVNQPQHFGDGTRLSIL.

The genes are TRBV18 and TRBJ1-1, with 7 bases fitting TRBD1. CDR1 KGHSH and CDR2 LQKENI come from the germline V gene. Germline trimming cut 5 bases from V and 1 base from J; bases unmatched to any gene: 4. The CDR3 has 14 amino acids. The CDR3 DNA sequence: TGTGCCAGCTCATTGGGACAGCCGAACACTGAAGCTTTCTTT. Encoded protein: CASSLGQPNTEAFF. Variable domain in full (rest from reference TRBV18 and TRBJ1-1): NAGVMQNPRHLVRRRGQEARLRCSPMKGHSHVYWYRQLPEEGLKFMVYLQKENIIDESGMPKERFSAEFPKEGPSILRIQQVVRGDSAAYFCASSLGQPNTEAFFGQGTRLTVV.

This clone came up a few times. The chain recombines TRBV29-1 with TRBJ1-3; D might be TRBD1 (6 bases). V dropped 7 bases and J dropped 2 bases, with 9 bases sitting between them. Germline CDR1 SQVTM, CDR2 ANQGSEA. This CDR3 region has 12 residues. CDR3 DNA sequence: TGCAGCGCCACAGGGACTGGAAACACCATATATTTT. Its protein product is CSATGTGNTIYF.

The rearrangement uses TRBV4-1 and TRBJ2-1, with a possible D match to TRBD2 (6 bases). Germline CDR1 MGHRA, CDR2 YSYEKL. V lost 3 bases to trimming and J lost 4 bases, with 13 bases between them. The CDR3 covers 15 residues. CDR3 residues: CASSQGTSTYNEQFF. CDR3 sequence (DNA): TGCGCCAGCAGCCAGGGGACTTCGACATACAATGAGCAGTTCTTC.

The V gene is TRBV2, the J gene TRBJ2-7, with TRBD2 matching 7 bases. V gave up 6 bases and J gave up 5 bases; unmatched junction bases: 13. Germline V gene lookup returns CDR1 SNHLY and CDR2 FYNNEI. The CDR3 loop spans 15 amino acids. This chain's CDR3 is CASSLRTSGGDEQYF. The CDR3 DNA is TGTGCCAGCAGCTTGAGGACTAGTGGGGGAGACGAGCAGTACTTC.

The chain joins TRBV19 to TRBJ2-4, with D perhaps matching TRBD1 (6 bases). Germline lookup yields CDR1 LNHDA and CDR2 SQIVND (reference sequence). The CDR3 has 14 amino acids. The V end was cut by 0 bases, the J end by 4 bases, with 7 bases between. The CDR3 reads CASSIDRGKNIQYF. CDR3 in DNA: TGTGCCAGTAGTATAGACAGGGGAAAAAACATTCAGTACTTC.

This clone has only one observation. The rearrangement uses TRBV19 and TRBJ1-2; D is uncertain. Trimming cost V 6 bases and J 4 bases, with 18 bases left between them. The germline V gene encodes CDR1 LNHDA and CDR2 SQIVND (reference sequence). The CDR3 covers 15 residues. The CDR3 protein is CASSPSGSSTYGYTF. The CDR3 DNA sequence: TGTGCCAGTAGCCCCTCGGGGTCCTCTACCTATGGCTACACCTTC. The whole variable domain, filled in from reference TRBV19 and TRBJ1-2, reads DGGITQSPKYLFRKEGQNVTLSCEQNLNHDAMYWYRQDPGQGLRLIYYSQIVNDFQKGDIAEGYSVSREKKESFPLTVTSAQKNPTAFYLCASSPSGSSTYGYTFGSGTRLTVV.

This clone was observed once. This rearrangement joins TRBV21-1 to TRBJ1-1; the table's D gene call, TRBD1, was not cross checked with the DNA. TRBV21-1 is termed a pseudogene. This CDR3 is built from 12 residues. This chain's CDR3 is CASIQGRTEAFF. The CDR3, as DNA: TGTGCCAGCATACAGGGGAGGACTGAAGCTTTCTTT.

V and J are TRBV5-1 and TRBJ1-1; 8 nucleotides line up with TRBD1. CDR1 SGHRS and CDR2 YFSETQ come from the germline V gene. Trimming took 4 bases from V and 5 from J; bases not matched to a gene: 10. The CDR3 length is 15 residues. The CDR3, as DNA: TGCGCCAGCAGCCCCGTAAACAGGGGGGGGACTGAAGCTTTCTTT. It codes for CASSPVNRGGTEAFF.

The table lists this clone with a few counts. In DNA, the CDR3 is TGTGCCAGCAGTTCCGGAGGTTTTGGAAACACCATATATTTT. Translated, it gives CASSSGGFGNTIYF. V gene TRBV28 combines with J gene TRBJ1-3; D is unresolved. The CDR3 has 14 amino acids. Trimming left V 4 bases short and J 3 bases short, with 10 bases between. CDR1 is MDHEN and CDR2 is SYDVKM in the germline V gene. Combining the CDR3 with reference TRBV28 and TRBJ1-3 gives the whole variable domain DVKVTQSSRYLVKRTGEKVFLECVQDMDHENMFWYRQDPGLGLRLIYFSYDVKMKEKGDIPEGYSVSREKKERFSLILESASTNQTSMYLCASSSGGFGNTIYFGEGSWLTVV.

For the CDR3, the DNA is TGTGCCAGCAGTTACCCCGGGGTGGCCAAAAACATTCAGTACTTC. This encodes CASSYPGVAKNIQYF. The chain recombines TRBV28 with TRBJ2-4; a possible D gene is TRBD2 (5 bases). Germline CDR1 is MDHEN and CDR2 is SYDVKM. This CDR3 has 15 amino acids. V was cut by 4 bases and J by 1 base, with 11 bases left in between.

This chain links TRBV7-8 with TRBJ2-7; possibly TRBD2 for D (6 bases). V was pared by 2 bases and J by 4 bases, with 18 bases between. From germline, CDR1 is SGHVS and CDR2 FQNEAQ. The CDR3 has 16 residues. The CDR3 here is CASSLPDPAGLYEQYF. CDR3 coding DNA: TGTGCCAGCAGCTTACCTGATCCGGCGGGACTTTACGAGCAGTACTTC.

The chain couples TRBV6-6 to TRBJ2-1, with 13 nucleotides matching TRBD2. CDR3 length: 17 amino acids. V lost 5 bases to trimming and J lost 11 bases; unmatched junction nucleotides: 15. CDR1 and CDR2 from the germline V gene are MNHNY and SVGAGI (reference sequence). The chain's CDR3 is CASSQRTGLAGTQKQFF. In DNA, the CDR3 is TGTGCCAGCAGTCAACGCACGGGACTAGCGGGAACACAGAAGCAGTTCTTC.

The table lists this clone with a few counts. CDR3 bases: TGCGCCAGCAGTGAGCGACTCTACGAGCAGTACTTC. It yields the protein CASSERLYEQYF. The chain recombines TRBV10-2 with TRBJ2-7, with D hard to call. This CDR3 region has 12 residues. In germline, CDR1 is WSHSY, CDR2 SAAADI. Trimming took off 2 bases at V and 3 bases at J, with 5 bases between the two ends.

The genes are TRBV28 and TRBJ1-5; a possible D gene is TRBD1 (5 bases). The CDR3 extends over 14 amino acids. Germline-derived CDR1 and CDR2 are MDHEN and SYDVKM. V gave up 3 bases and J gave up 6 bases, with 12 bases separating them. CDR3 region: CASSFAPGFQPQHF. CDR3 DNA: TGTGCCAGCAGTTTTGCCCCAGGGTTTCAGCCCCAGCATTTT.

This rearrangement joins TRBV6-5 to TRBJ1-6, with 7 bases lining up with TRBD1. Germline V gene sequence: CDR1 MNHEY, CDR2 SVGAGI. The CDR3 extends over 14 amino acids. Trimming took 6 bases from V and 13 from J; bases not matched to a gene: 12. This CDR3 is CASRQNEEGAPLHF. The DNA of the CDR3 is TGTGCCAGCAGACAAAACGAGGAGGGGGCTCCCCTCCACTTT.

V is TRBV28 and J is TRBJ1-5, with D possibly matching TRBD1 (5 bases). The CDR3 consists of 13 residues. V was trimmed by 5 bases and J by 6 bases, leaving 11 bases between them. Germline CDR1 reads MDHEN; CDR2 reads SYDVKM. CDR3: CASSVTRAQPQHF. DNA for the CDR3: TGTGCCAGCAGTGTAACCAGGGCTCAGCCCCAGCATTTT.

This clone was recorded at least ten times. This rearrangement joins TRBV6-1 to TRBJ2-5; 8 bases fit TRBD1. V shed 4 bases, J shed 2 bases, and the junction held 6 bases outside the gene matches. Germline values: CDR1 MNHNS, CDR2 SASEGT. The CDR3 length is 15 residues. The CDR3: CASSGAGTGQETQYF. The CDR3, as DNA: TGTGCCAGCAGTGGAGCCGGGACAGGACAAGAGACCCAGTACTTC.

This clone has a handful of counts. The chain recombines TRBV27 with TRBJ2-7; weak D call: TRBD2 (5 bases). The CDR3 runs to 13 residues. Per germline, CDR1 MNHEY and CDR2 SMNVEV (reference sequence). Trimming removed 5 bases from V and 7 bases from J, with 15 bases in between. CDR3 nucleotide sequence: TGTGCCAGCAGTCCTAGGGAGAAAAGGGAGCAGTACTTC. Protein sequence: CASSPREKREQYF.

The genes are TRBV21-1 and TRBJ2-1; TRBD2 reflects the table's D call only, with no check against the DNA. TRBV21-1 is noted as a pseudogene. The CDR3 length is 16 residues. This CDR3 is CASSKDTSGRYNEQFF. The CDR3 bases are TGTGCCAGCAGCAAAGACACTAGCGGGAGATACAATGAGCAGTTCTTC.

The gene calls are TRBV27 and TRBJ2-5, with D possibly TRBD2 on 6 matching bases. The ends were cut back, 4 bases at V and 2 bases at J, with 8 bases in the middle. Germline CDR1 reads MNHEY; CDR2 reads SMNVEV (reference sequence). This CDR3 has 13 amino acids. CDR3 nucleotides: TGTGCCAGCAGTTCGGGAGATCAAGAGACCCAGTACTTC. Its protein product is CASSSGDQETQYF.